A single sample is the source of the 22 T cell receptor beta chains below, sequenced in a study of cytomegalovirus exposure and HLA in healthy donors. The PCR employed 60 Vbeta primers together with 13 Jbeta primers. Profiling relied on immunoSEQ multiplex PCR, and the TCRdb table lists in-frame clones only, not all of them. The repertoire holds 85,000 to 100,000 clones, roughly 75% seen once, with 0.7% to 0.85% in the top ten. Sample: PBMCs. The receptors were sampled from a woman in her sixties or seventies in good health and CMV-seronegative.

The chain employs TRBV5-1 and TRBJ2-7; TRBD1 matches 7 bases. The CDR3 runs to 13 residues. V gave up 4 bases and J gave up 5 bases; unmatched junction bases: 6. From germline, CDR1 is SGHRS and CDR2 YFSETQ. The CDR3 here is CASSMTGSDEQYF. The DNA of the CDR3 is TGCGCCAGCAGCATGACAGGGTCGGACGAGCAGTACTTC.

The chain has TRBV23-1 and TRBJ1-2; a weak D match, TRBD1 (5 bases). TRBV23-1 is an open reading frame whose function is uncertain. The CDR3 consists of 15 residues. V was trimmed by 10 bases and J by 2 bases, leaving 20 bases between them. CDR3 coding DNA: TGCGCCAACTCCTTGGGGCCCCCCCCCAACTATGGCTACACCTTC. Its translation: CANSLGPPPNYGYTF.

CDR3 sequence (DNA): TGCGCCAGCAGCCTGGGGCACAGCAACACTGAAGCTTTCTTT. This translates into CASSLGHSNTEAFF. The chain is built from TRBV4-3 and TRBJ1-1, with D possibly being TRBD1 (5 bases). Deletions cut 4 bases from V and 2 bases from J, with 11 bases between. The germline V gene has CDR1 LGHNA and CDR2 YSLEER. The CDR3 has 14 residues.

CDR3 amino acids: CASSRATGRLWGYTF. CDR3 coding DNA: TGTGCCAGCAGTAGGGCGACAGGGCGGCTCTGGGGCTACACCTTC. This chain links TRBV6-7 with TRBJ1-2; 7 bases map to TRBD1. TRBV6-7 is an open reading frame, and its role is uncertain. The CDR3 spans 15 residues. V was pared by 5 bases and J by 8 bases, with 14 bases of the junction left unmatched.

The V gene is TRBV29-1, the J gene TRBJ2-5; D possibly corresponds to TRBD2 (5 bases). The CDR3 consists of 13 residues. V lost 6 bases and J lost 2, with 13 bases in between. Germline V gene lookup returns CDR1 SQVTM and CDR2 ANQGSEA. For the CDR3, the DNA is TGCAGCGTCCAAAAGCGGATGCAAGAGACCCAGTACTTC. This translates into CSVQKRMQETQYF.

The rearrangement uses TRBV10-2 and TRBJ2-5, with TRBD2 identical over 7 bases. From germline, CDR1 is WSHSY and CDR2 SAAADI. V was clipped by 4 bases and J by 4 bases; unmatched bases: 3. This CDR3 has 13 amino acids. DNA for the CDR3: TGCGCCAGCAGTGGGGGGAGGGGAGAGACCCAGTACTTC. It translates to CASSGGRGETQYF.

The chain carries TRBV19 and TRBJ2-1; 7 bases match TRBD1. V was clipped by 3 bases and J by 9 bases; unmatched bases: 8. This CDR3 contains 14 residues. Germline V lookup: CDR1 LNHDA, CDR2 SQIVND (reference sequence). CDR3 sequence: CASSIRQGRGEQFF. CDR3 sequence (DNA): TGTGCCAGTAGTATCCGACAGGGCAGGGGTGAGCAGTTCTTC.

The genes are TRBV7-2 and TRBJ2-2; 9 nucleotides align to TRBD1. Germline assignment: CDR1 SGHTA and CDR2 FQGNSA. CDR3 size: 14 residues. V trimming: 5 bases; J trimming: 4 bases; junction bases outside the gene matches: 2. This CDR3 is CASSRDRVTGELFF. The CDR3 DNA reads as TGTGCCAGCAGCAGGGACAGGGTCACCGGGGAGCTGTTTTTT.

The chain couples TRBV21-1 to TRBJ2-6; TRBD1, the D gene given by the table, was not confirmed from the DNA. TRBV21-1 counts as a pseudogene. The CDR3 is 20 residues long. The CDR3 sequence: CASSTTGGASILSGANVLTF. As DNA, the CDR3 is TGTGCCAGCAGCACTACAGGGGGCGCATCTATTTTGTCTGGGGCCAACGTCCTGACTTTC.

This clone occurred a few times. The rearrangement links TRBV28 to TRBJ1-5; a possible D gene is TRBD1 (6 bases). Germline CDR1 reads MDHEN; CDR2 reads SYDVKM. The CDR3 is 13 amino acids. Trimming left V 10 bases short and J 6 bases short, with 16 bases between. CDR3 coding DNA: TGTGCCATTGGGTCAGGGGCGGCTCAGCCCCAGCATTTT. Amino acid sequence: CAIGSGAAQPQHF.

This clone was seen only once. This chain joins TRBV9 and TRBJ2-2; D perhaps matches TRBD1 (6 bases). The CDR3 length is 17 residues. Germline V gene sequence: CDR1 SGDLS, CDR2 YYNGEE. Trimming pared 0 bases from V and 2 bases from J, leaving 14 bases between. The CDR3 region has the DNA TGTGCCAGCAGCGTAGCTAGCAGGGGTGGAAACACCGGGGAGCTGTTTTTT. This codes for CASSVASRGGNTGELFF. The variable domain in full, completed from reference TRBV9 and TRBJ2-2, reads DSGVTQTPKHLITATGQRVTLRCSPRSGDLSVYWYQQSLDQGLQFLIQYYNGEERAKGNILERFSAQQFPDLHSELNLSSLELGDSALYFCASSVASRGGNTGELFFGEGSRLTVL.

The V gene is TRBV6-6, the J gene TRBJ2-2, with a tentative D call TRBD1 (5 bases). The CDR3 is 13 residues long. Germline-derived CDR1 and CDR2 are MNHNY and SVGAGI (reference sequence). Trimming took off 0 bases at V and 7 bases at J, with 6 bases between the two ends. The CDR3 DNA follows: TGTGCCAGCAGTTACTCAGGGGTCGGGGAGCTGTTTTTT. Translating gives CASSYSGVGELFF.

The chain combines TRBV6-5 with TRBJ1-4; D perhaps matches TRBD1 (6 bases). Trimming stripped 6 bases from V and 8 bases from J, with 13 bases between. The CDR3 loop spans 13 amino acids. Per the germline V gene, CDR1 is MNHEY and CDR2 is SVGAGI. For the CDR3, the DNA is TGTGCCAGCAGATCAGGGGAGATAGAAAAACTGTTTTTT. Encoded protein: CASRSGEIEKLFF.

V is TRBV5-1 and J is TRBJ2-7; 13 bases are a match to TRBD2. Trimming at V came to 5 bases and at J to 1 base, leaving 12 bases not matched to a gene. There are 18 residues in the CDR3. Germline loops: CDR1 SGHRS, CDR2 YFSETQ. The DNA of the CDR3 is TGCGCCAGCAGGGTCGGTCTTGGGACTAGCGGGATGTCCTACGAGCAGTACTTC. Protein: CASRVGLGTSGMSYEQYF.

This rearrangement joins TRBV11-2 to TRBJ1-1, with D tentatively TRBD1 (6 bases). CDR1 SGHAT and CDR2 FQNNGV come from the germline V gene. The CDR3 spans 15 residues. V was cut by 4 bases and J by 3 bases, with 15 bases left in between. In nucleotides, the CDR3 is TGTGCCAGCAGCTCCCCCCGGGGGGCCCACACTGAAGCTTTCTTT. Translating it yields CASSSPRGAHTEAFF.

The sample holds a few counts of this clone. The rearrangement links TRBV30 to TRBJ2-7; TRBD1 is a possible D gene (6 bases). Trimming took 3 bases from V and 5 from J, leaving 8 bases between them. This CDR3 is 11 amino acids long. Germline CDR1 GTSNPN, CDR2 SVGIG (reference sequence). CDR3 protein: CAWRQGHEQYF. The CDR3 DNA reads TGTGCCTGGAGACAGGGACACGAGCAGTACTTC. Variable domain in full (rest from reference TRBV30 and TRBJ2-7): SQTIHQWPATLVQPVGSPLSLECTVEGTSNPNLYWYRQAAGRGLQLLFYSVGIGQISSEVPQNLSASRPQDRQFILSSKKLLLSDSGFYLCAWRQGHEQYFGPGTRLTVT.

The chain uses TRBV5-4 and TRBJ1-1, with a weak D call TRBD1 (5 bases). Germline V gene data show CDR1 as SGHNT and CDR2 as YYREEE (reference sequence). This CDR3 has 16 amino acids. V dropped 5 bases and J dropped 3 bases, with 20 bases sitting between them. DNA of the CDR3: TGTGCCAGCAGTCAAATTAGCCTAGGGGCGGACACTGAAGCTTTCTTT. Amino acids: CASSQISLGADTEAFF.

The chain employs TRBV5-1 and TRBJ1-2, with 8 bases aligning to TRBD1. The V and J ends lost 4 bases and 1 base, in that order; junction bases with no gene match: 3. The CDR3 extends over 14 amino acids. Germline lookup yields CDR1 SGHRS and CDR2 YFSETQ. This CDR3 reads CASSRTGFNYGYTF. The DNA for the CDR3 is TGCGCCAGCAGCCGGACAGGGTTTAACTATGGCTACACCTTC. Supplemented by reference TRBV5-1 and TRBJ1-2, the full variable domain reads KAGVTQTPRYLIKTRGQQVTLSCSPISGHRSVSWYQQTPGQGLQFLFEYFSETQRNKGNFPGRFSGRQFSNSRSEMNVSTLELGDSALYLCASSRTGFNYGYTFGSGTRLTVV.

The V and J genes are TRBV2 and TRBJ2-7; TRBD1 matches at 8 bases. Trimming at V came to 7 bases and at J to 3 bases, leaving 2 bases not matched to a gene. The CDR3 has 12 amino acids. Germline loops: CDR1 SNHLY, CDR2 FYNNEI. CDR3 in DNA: TGTGCCAGCAAACAGGGGGACTACGAGCAGTACTTC. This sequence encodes CASKQGDYEQYF. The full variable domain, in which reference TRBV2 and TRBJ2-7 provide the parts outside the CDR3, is EPEVTQTPSHQVTQMGQEVILRCVPISNHLYFYWYRQILGQKVEFLVSFYNNEISEKSEIFDDQFSVERPDGSNFTLKIRSTKLEDSAMYFCASKQGDYEQYFGPGTRLTVT.

The DNA for the CDR3 is TGCGCCAGCAGCCCTCAAGGGACAGGGGACTATGGCTACACCTTC. Translating gives CASSPQGTGDYGYTF. The chain employs TRBV5-1 and TRBJ1-2; 10 bases match TRBD1. The V gene's germline CDR1 is SGHRS and CDR2 YFSETQ. The CDR3 length is 15 residues. V lost 4 bases and J lost 3; bases outside the gene matches: 6.

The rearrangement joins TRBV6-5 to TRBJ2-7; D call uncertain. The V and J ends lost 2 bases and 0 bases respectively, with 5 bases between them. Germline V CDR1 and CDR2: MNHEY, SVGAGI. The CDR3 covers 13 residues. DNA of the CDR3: TGTGCCAGCAGTTACGGCGGCTCCTACGAGCAGTACTTC. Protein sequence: CASSYGGSYEQYF.

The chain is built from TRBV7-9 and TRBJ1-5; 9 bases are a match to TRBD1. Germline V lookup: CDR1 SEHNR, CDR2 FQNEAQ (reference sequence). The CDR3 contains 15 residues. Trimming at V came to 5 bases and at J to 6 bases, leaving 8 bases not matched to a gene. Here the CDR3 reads CASSRGTGSSQPQHF. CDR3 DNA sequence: TGTGCCAGCAGCCGAGGGACAGGGTCGAGTCAGCCCCAGCATTTT.